The entry that follows covers one TCR beta chain sequence. The record originates from a study of blood T cell repertoires in COVID-19. As for the study in general: Sites across the United States, Italy and Spain contributed samples from acute and convalescent COVID-19. T cells, B-cell-depleted T cells, or PBMCs provided the cDNA or gDNA that served as material.

Original processing notes: Amplification from reference gene primers served as the basis for estimated nucleated cell counts. Produced via immunoSEQ multiplex PCR; TCRdb's table is partial and in-frame only. V, J and clone size reflect that table, while D and trimming were determined from the DNA. The sample holds about 85,000 clones, around 88% seen once. This TCR derives from a man in his sixties with acute or convalescent COVID-19. Input material: peripheral blood.

CDR3 in DNA: TGTGCCAGTAGTACTTCGTCGGGACTAGCGGGGAGAATAGCCAAAAACATTCAGTACTTC. Translated, it gives CASSTSSGLAGRIAKNIQYF. The gene calls are TRBV19 and TRBJ2-4; 13 positions match TRBD2. Germline V gene sequence: CDR1 LNHDA, CDR2 SQIVND (reference sequence). The V and J ends lost 4 bases and 0 bases, in that order; junction bases with no gene match: 12. The CDR3 is 20 residues long.